This T cell receptor beta chain was captured by sequencing in a study of shared clonotypes between healthy human individuals. Whole-study context: A donor's plate count was three for CD4 naive and three for CD4 memory; CD8 naive had two and CD8 memory one.

General observations from the study: Between a few donors, naive CD4 clonotypes were shared at a level of about 5%.

In regard to this clone: What it recognizes is unknown. This sample also contains other DNA sequences that code for the same CDR3.

Germline V gene lookup returns CDR1 SGHRS and CDR2 YFSETQ. The CDR3 has 12 residues. Trimming cost V 2 bases and J 6 bases, with 6 bases left between them. Each replicate PCR on the sorted subsets used about 0.2 ug DNA (roughly 30,000 T cell genomes). Sequenced by immunoSEQ multiplex PCR; TCRdb stores in-frame clones only, minus some. The sample yields 2.3 million or so clones, roughly 93% seen once. Only Caucasian adults living in Nashville, Tennessee made up the donor group. Sequenced: naive CD4+ T cells from PBMCs. Subset in this sample: CD45RA+ positively selected. This clonotype was obtained from a man between 18 and 35 years old in good health. Some clones in this sample may be carry-over from other donors' samples. The chain recombines TRBV5-1 with TRBJ1-5, with no clear D. CDR3 DNA: TGCGCCAGCAGCTTTGAGGGTCAGCCCCAGCATTTT. The encoded protein is CASSFEGQPQHF.